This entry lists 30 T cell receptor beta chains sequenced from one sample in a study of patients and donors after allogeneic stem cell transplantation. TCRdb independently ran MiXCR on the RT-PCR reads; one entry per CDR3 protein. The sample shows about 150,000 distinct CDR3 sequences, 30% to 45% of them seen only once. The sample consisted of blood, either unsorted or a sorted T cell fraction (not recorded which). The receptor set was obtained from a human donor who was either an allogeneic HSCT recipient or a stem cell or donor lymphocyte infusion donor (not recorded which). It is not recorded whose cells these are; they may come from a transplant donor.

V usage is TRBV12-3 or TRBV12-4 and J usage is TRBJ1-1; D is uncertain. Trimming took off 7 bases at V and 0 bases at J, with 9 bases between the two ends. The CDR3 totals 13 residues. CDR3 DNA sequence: TGTGCCAGCACCCCCTTCCTGAACACTGAAGCTTTCTTT. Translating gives CASTPFLNTEAFF.

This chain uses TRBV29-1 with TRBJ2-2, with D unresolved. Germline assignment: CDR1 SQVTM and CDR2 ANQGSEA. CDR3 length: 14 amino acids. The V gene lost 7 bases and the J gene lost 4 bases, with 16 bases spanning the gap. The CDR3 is CSAAVTDPTGELFF. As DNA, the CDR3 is TGCAGCGCGGCGGTTACAGACCCCACCGGGGAGCTGTTTTTT.

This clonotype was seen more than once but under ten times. CDR3 protein: CASSLATGRGDYGYTF. The DNA for the CDR3 is TGTGCCAGCAGCTTAGCGACAGGTCGAGGAGACTATGGCTACACCTTC. The V gene is TRBV7-2, the J gene TRBJ1-2; tentative D call: TRBD1 (6 bases). CDR1 is SGHTA, CDR2 FQGNSA, per germline. The CDR3 is made up of 16 amino acids. Trimming left V 0 bases short and J 3 bases short, with 14 bases between.

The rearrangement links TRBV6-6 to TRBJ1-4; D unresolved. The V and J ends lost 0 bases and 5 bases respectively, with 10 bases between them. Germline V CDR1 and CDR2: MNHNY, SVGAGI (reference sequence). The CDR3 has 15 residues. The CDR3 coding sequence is TGTGCCAGCAGTTACTCGAGGGCGGTCAATGAAAAACTGTTTTTT. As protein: CASSYSRAVNEKLFF.

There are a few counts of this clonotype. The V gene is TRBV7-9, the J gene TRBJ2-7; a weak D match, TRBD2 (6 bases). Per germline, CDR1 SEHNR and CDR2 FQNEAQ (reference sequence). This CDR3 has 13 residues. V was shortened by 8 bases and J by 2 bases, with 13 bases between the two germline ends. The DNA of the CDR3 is TGTGCCAGCCGACCGGCGGGGCCCTACGAGCAGTACTTC. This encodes CASRPAGPYEQYF. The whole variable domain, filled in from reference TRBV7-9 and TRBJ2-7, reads DTGVSQNPRHKITKRGQNVTFRCDPISEHNRLYWYRQTLGQGPEFLTYFQNEAQLEKSRLLSDRFSAERPKGSFSTLEIQRTEQGDSAMYLCASRPAGPYEQYFGPGTRLTVT.

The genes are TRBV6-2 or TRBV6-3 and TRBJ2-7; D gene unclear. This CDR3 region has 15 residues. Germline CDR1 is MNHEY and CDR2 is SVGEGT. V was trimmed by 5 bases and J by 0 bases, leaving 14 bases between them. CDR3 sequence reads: CASSAWMLSSYEQYF. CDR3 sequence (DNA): TGTGCCAGCAGTGCCTGGATGTTGAGCTCCTACGAGCAGTACTTC.

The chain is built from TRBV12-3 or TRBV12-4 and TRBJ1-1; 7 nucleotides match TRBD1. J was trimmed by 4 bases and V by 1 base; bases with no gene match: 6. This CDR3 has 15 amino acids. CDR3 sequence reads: CASSLDEGAVTEAFF. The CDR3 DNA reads TGTGCCAGCAGTTTAGACGAGGGGGCAGTCACTGAAGCTTTCTTT.

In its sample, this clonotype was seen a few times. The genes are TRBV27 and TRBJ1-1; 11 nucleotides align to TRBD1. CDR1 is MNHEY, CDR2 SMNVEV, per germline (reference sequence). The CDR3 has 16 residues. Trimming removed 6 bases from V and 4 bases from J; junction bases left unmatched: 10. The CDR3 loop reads CASSIGQGARGTEAFF. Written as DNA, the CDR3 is TGTGCCAGCAGCATCGGACAGGGGGCGCGGGGCACTGAAGCTTTCTTT.

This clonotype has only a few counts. The CDR3 bases are TGTGCCAGCAGTCCGCCGCCGGGGGTCCGAGGGAACACTGAAGCTTTCTTT. Translating gives CASSPPPGVRGNTEAFF. The genes are TRBV5-6 and TRBJ1-1, with D perhaps TRBD1 (5 bases). Germline V gene lookup returns CDR1 SGHDT and CDR2 YYEEEE. This CDR3 contains 17 residues. V was shortened by 5 bases and J by 1 base, with 21 bases between the two germline ends.

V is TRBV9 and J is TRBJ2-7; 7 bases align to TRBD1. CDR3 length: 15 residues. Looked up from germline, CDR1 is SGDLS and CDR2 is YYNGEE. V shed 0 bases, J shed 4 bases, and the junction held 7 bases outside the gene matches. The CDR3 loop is CASSVAVGTDYEQYF. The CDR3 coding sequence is TGTGCCAGCAGCGTAGCTGTCGGGACAGATTACGAGCAGTACTTC.

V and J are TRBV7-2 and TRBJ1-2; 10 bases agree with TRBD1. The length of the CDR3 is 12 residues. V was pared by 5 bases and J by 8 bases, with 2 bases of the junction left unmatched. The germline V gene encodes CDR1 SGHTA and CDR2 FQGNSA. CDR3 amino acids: CASSGDRGGYTF. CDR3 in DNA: TGTGCCAGCAGCGGGGACAGGGGCGGCTACACCTTC.

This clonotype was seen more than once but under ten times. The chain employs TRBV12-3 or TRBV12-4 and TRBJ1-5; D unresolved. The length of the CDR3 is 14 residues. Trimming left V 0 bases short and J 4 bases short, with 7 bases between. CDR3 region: CASSLAAPNQPQHF. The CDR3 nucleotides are TGTGCCAGCAGTTTAGCGGCCCCAAATCAGCCCCAGCATTTT.

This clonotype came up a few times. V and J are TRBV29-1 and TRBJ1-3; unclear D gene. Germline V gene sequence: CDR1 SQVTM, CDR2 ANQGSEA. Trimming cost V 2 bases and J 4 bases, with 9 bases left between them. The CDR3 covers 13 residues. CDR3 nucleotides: TGCAGCGTTGAATTTGGTCCCGGAAACACCATATATTTT. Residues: CSVEFGPGNTIYF.

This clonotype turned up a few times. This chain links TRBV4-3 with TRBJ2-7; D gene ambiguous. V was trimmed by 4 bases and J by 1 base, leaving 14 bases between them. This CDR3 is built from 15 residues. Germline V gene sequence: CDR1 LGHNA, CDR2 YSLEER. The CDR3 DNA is TGCGCCAGCAGCCCGTTCCAAGGGTTTTCCTACGAGCAGTACTTC. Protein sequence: CASSPFQGFSYEQYF.

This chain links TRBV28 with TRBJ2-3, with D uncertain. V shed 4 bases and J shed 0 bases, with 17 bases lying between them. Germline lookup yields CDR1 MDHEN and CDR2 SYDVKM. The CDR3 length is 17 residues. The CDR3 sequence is CASSSLPGVSSTDTQYF. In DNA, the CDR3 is TGTGCCAGCAGTTCTTTGCCCGGCGTTTCTAGCACAGATACGCAGTATTTT.

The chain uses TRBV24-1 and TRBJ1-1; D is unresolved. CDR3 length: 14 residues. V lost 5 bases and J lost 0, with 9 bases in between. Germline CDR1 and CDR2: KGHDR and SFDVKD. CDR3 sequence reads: CATSALGVNTEAFF. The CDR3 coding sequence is TGTGCCACCAGTGCCCTGGGAGTGAACACTGAAGCTTTCTTT.

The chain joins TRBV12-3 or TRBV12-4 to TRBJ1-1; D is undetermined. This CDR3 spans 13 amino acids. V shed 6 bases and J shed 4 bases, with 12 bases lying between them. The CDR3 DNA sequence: TGTGCCAGCAGCCGCCAGGACCGCACTGAAGCTTTCTTT. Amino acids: CASSRQDRTEAFF.

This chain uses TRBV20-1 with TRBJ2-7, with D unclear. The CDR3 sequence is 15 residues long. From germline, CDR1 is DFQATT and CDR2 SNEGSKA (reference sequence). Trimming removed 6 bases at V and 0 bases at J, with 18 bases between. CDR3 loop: CSASPGESSSYEQYF. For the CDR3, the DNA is TGCAGTGCGTCACCCGGTGAGAGTAGCTCCTACGAGCAGTACTTC.

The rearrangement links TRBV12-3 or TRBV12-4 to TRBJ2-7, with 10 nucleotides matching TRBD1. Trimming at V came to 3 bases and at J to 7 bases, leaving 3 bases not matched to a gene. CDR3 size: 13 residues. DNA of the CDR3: TGTGCCAGCAGTTTCCAGGACAGGGGGGAGCAGTACTTC. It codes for CASSFQDRGEQYF.

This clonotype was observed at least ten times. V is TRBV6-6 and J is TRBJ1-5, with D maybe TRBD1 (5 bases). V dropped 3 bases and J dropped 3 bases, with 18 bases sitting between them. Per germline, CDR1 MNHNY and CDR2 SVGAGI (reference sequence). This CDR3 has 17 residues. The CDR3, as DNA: TGTGCCAGCAGTTATTGGACCCGAATAGGGGACAATCAGCCCCAGCATTTT. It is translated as CASSYWTRIGDNQPQHF.

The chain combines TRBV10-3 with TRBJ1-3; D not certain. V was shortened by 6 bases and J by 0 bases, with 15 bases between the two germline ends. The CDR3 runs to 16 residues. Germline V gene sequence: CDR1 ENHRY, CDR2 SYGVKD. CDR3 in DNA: TGTGCCATCAGCTCCGGACTCTCGAGCTCTGGAAACACCATATATTTT. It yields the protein CAISSGLSSSGNTIYF.

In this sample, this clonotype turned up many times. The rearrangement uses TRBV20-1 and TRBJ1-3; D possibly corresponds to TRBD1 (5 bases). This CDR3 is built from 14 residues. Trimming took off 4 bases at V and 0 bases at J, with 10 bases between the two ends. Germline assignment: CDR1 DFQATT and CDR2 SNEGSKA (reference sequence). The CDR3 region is CSAIDGGSGNTIYF. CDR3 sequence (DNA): TGCAGTGCTATTGATGGGGGCTCTGGAAACACCATATATTTT.

The DNA for the CDR3 is TGTGCCAGCAGTTTATCGGGGTGGAATTCACCCCTCCACTTT. The encoded protein is CASSLSGWNSPLHF. The genes are TRBV12-3 or TRBV12-4 and TRBJ1-6; D not resolved. Trimming left V 2 bases short and J 7 bases short, with 9 bases between. CDR3 length equals 14 residues.

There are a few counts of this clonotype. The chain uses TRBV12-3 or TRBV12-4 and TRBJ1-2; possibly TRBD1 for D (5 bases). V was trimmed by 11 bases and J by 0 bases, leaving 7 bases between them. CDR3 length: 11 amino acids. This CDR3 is CAARANYGYTF. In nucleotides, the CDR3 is TGTGCCGCCAGGGCTAACTATGGCTACACCTTC.

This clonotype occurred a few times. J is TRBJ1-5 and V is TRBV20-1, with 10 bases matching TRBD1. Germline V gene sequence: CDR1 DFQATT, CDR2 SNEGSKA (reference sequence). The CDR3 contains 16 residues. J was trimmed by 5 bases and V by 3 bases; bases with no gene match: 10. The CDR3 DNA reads TGCAGTGCTAGGGATCCGGGACAGGGGCCCGATCAGCCCCAGCATTTT. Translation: CSARDPGQGPDQPQHF.

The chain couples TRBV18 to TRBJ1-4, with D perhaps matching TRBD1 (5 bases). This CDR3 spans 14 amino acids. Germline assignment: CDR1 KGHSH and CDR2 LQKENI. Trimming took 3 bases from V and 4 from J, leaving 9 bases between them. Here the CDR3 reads CASSPTVVNEKLFF. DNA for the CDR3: TGTGCCAGCTCACCGACAGTGGTTAATGAAAAACTGTTTTTT. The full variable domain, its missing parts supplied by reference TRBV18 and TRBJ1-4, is NAGVMQNPRHLVRRRGQEARLRCSPMKGHSHVYWYRQLPEEGLKFMVYLQKENIIDESGMPKERFSAEFPKEGPSILRIQQVVRGDSAAYFCASSPTVVNEKLFFGSGTQLSVL.

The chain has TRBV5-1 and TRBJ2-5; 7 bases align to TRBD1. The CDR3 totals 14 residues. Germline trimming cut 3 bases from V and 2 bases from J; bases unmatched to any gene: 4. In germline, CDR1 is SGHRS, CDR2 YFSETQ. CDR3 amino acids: CASSWAGGQETQYF. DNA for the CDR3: TGCGCCAGCAGCTGGGCAGGGGGTCAAGAGACCCAGTACTTC.

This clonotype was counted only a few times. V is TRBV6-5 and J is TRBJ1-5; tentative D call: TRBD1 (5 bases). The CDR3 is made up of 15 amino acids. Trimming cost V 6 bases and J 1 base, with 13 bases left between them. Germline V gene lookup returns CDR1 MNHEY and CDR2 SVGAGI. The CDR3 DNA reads TGTGCCAGCAGACCGGGACGGCTCAGCAATCAGCCCCAGCATTTT. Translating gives CASRPGRLSNQPQHF.

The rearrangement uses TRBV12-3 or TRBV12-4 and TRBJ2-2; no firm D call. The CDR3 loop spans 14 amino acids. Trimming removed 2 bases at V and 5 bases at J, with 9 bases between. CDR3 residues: CASSLPYTTGELFF. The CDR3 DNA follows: TGTGCCAGCAGTTTACCTTACACTACCGGGGAGCTGTTTTTT.

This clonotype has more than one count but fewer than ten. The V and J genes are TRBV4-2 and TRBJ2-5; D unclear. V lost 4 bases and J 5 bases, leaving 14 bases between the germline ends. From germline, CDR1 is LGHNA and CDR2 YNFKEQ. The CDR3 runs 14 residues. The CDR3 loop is CASSLSWLSETQYF. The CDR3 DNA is TGTGCCAGCAGCCTTAGTTGGCTGTCGGAGACCCAGTACTTC.